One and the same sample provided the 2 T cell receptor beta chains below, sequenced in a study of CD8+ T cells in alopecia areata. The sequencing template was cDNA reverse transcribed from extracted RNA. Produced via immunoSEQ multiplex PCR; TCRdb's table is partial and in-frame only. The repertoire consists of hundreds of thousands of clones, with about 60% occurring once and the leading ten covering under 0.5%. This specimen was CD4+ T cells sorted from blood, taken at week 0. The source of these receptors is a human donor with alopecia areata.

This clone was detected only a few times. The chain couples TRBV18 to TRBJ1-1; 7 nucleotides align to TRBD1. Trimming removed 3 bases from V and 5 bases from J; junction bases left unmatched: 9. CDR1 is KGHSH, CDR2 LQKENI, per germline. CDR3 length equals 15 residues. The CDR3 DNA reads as TGTGCCAGCTCACCCACACAGGGGACGGGGACTGAAGCTTTCTTT. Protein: CASSPTQGTGTEAFF. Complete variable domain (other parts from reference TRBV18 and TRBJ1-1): NAGVMQNPRHLVRRRGQEARLRCSPMKGHSHVYWYRQLPEEGLKFMVYLQKENIIDESGMPKERFSAEFPKEGPSILRIQQVVRGDSAAYFCASSPTQGTGTEAFFGQGTRLTVV.

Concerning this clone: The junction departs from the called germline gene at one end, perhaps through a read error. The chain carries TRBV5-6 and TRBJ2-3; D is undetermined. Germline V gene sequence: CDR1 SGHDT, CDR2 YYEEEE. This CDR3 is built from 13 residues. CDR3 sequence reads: CASSLPRTATQYF. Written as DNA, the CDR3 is TGTGCCAGCAGCTTGCCCCGCACAGCTACGCAGTATTTT.